Below are 14 T cell receptor beta chains sequenced from a single sample in a study of T-cell reconstitution after alpha-beta-depleted transplantation in children. Unique molecular identifiers were built into the TCRbeta library. TCRdb independently ran MiXCR on the PCR reads; one entry per CDR3 protein. The sample holds just over 350,000 distinct CDR3 sequences, 10% to 15% seen once. The sample in question was PBMCs, obtained from the stem cell graft. These receptors were collected from a human donor who donated a stem cell graft to a child with Fanconi anemia.

The chain uses TRBV5-5 and TRBJ1-1; D not resolved. The CDR3 length is 15 residues. With 0 bases removed from V and 0 bases from J, the gap between germline ends came to 9 bases. Germline assignment: CDR1 SGHKS and CDR2 YYEKEE (reference sequence). The chain's CDR3 is CASSLDWSMNTEAFF. In nucleotides, the CDR3 is TGTGCCAGCAGCTTGGATTGGTCCATGAACACTGAAGCTTTCTTT.

This rearrangement joins TRBV10-3 to TRBJ1-3; D gene ambiguous. Germline CDR1 ENHRY, CDR2 SYGVKD. Trimming took off 0 bases at V and 6 bases at J, with 12 bases between the two ends. This CDR3 has 15 amino acids. The CDR3 protein is CAISESAVGENTIYF. The CDR3 DNA follows: TGTGCCATCAGTGAGTCGGCAGTTGGGGAAAACACCATATATTTT.

The V call is TRBV4-3, the J call TRBJ2-1; TRBD1 or TRBD2 may be the D gene (6 bases each). Looked up from germline, CDR1 is LGHNA and CDR2 is YSLEER. The CDR3 sequence is 17 residues long. Deletions cut 0 bases from V and 2 bases from J, with 14 bases between. Written as DNA, the CDR3 is TGCGCCAGCAGCCAAGATCAATATGGGGGGCCCTACAATGAGCAGTTCTTC. Protein: CASSQDQYGGPYNEQFF.

In its sample, this clonotype was seen a few times. The chain joins TRBV2 to TRBJ1-2; D is ambiguous. This CDR3 contains 12 residues. Trimming took off 6 bases at V and 7 bases at J, with 12 bases between the two ends. The germline V gene encodes CDR1 SNHLY and CDR2 FYNNEI. In nucleotides, the CDR3 is TGTGCCAGCAGCCCGAGGGAGGGTGGCTACACCTTC. Its protein product is CASSPREGGYTF.

This clonotype was seen only a few times. The chain recombines TRBV7-2 with TRBJ1-5; 7 bases fit TRBD1. The CDR3 has 14 amino acids. V trimming: 2 bases; J trimming: 7 bases; junction bases outside the gene matches: 5. CDR1 SGHTA and CDR2 FQGNSA come from the germline V gene. CDR3 sequence: CASSLKGGGQPQHF. For the CDR3, the DNA is TGTGCCAGCAGCTTAAAAGGGGGCGGGCAGCCCCAGCATTTT.

This clonotype was found a few times. V is TRBV12-3 or TRBV12-4 and J is TRBJ2-2; the D is unclear. There are 11 residues in the CDR3. V was pared by 7 bases and J by 6 bases, with 6 bases between. Here the CDR3 reads CASKWAGELFF. CDR3 bases: TGTGCCAGCAAGTGGGCCGGGGAGCTGTTTTTT.

In the case of this clonotype: A much larger clone lies one base from this, so it may be a read error. The rearrangement uses TRBV5-1 and TRBJ2-4; D gene ambiguous. The CDR3 length is 11 residues. From germline, CDR1 is SGHRS and CDR2 YFSETQ. The CDR3 DNA follows: TGCGCCAGCAGCTATGGTAACATTCTGTACTTC. Protein product: CASSYGNILYF. Combining the CDR3 with reference TRBV5-1 and TRBJ2-4 gives the whole variable domain KAGVTQTPRYLIKTRGQQVTLSCSPISGHRSVSWYQQTPGQGLQFLFEYFSETQRNKGNFPGRFSGRQFSNSRSEMNVSTLELGDSALYLCASSYGNILYFGAGTRLSVL.

In its sample, this clonotype was seen a few times. The V call is TRBV20-1, the J call TRBJ2-1, with TRBD2 identical over 13 bases. Germline V gene sequence: CDR1 DFQATT, CDR2 SNEGSKA (reference sequence). This CDR3 spans 17 amino acids. The trim removed 3 bases at V and 5 bases at J, leaving 10 bases unmatched. The CDR3 loop reads CSASKPGLAGRDNEQFF. DNA for the CDR3: TGCAGTGCTAGTAAACCGGGACTAGCGGGGAGAGACAATGAGCAGTTCTTC.

This clonotype was counted ten times or more. The V gene is TRBV12-3 or TRBV12-4, the J gene TRBJ1-1; no clear D gene. V lost 5 bases to trimming and J lost 1 base, with 8 bases between them. The CDR3 loop spans 13 amino acids. Here the CDR3 reads CASSTRQNTEAFF. The CDR3 DNA sequence: TGTGCCAGCAGTACCCGACAGAACACTGAAGCTTTCTTT.

This clonotype was seen a handful of times. This chain uses TRBV5-1 with TRBJ2-1, with 11 positions matching TRBD2. Germline trimming cut 4 bases from V and 10 bases from J; bases unmatched to any gene: 10. Per the germline V gene, CDR1 is SGHRS and CDR2 is YFSETQ. The CDR3 length is 15 residues. As DNA, the CDR3 is TGCGCCAGCAGCCTCTCGACTAGCGGGGTCTTGGAGCAGTTCTTC. Amino acids: CASSLSTSGVLEQFF.

In this sample, this clonotype turned up many times. J is TRBJ1-1 and V is TRBV6-5; no definite D call. The V end was cut by 5 bases, the J end by 4 bases, with 8 bases between. The CDR3 contains 12 residues. In germline, CDR1 is MNHEY, CDR2 SVGAGI. The CDR3 spells CASSPSGTEAFF. CDR3 DNA: TGTGCCAGCAGTCCCTCCGGCACTGAAGCTTTCTTT.

The rearrangement links TRBV5-5 to TRBJ2-1, with D hard to call. This CDR3 is 12 amino acids long. Germline V gene data show CDR1 as SGHKS and CDR2 as YYEKEE (reference sequence). Between the trimmed V and J ends, which lost 4 bases and 9 bases, there was a span of 11 bases. The CDR3 sequence is CASSPSWAEQFF. In DNA form, the CDR3 reads TGTGCCAGCAGCCCGTCTTGGGCTGAGCAGTTCTTC.

The table lists this clonotype with many counts. The V call is TRBV28, the J call TRBJ2-5; possible D gene TRBD2, 6 bases. The CDR3 loop spans 12 amino acids. The V end was cut by 4 bases, the J end by 7 bases, with 10 bases between. CDR1 and CDR2 (germline): MDHEN, SYDVKM. CDR3 sequence (DNA): TGTGCCAGCAGTTGGGGAGGAGGGACCCAGTACTTC. Its translation: CASSWGGGTQYF.

This clonotype was recorded many times. The V and J genes are TRBV7-9 and TRBJ2-2; 7 positions match TRBD1. The CDR3 spans 16 residues. Germline V gene data show CDR1 as SEHNR and CDR2 as FQNEAQ (reference sequence). V was clipped by 4 bases and J by 4 bases; unmatched bases: 9. This CDR3 is CASSSSGTDLTGELFF. The CDR3 nucleotides are TGTGCCAGCAGCTCGTCTGGGACAGATCTCACCGGGGAGCTGTTTTTT.